This T cell receptor beta chain was observed in a study of blood T cell repertoires in COVID-19. Produced via immunoSEQ multiplex PCR; TCRdb's table is partial and in-frame only. The sample holds nearly 300,000 clones, approximately 84% seen once. This clone was seen just once. Germline lookup yields CDR1 SGDLS and CDR2 YYNGEE. V was clipped by 0 bases and J by 3 bases; unmatched bases: 8. There are 18 residues in the CDR3. The material sequenced was peripheral blood. The sequence came from a human donor with COVID-19, enrolled during active disease. The donor label of this sample is uncertain. The chain joins TRBV9 to TRBJ2-3; 12 nucleotides line up with TRBD2. The CDR3 region is CASSVDRLAGARTDTQYF. In DNA, the CDR3 is TGTGCCAGCAGCGTAGACCGACTAGCGGGAGCAAGGACAGATACGCAGTATTTT. Supplemented by reference TRBV9 and TRBJ2-3, the full variable domain reads DSGVTQTPKHLITATGQRVTLRCSPRSGDLSVYWYQQSLDQGLQFLIQYYNGEERAKGNILERFSAQQFPDLHSELNLSSLELGDSALYFCASSVDRLAGARTDTQYFGPGTRLTVL.